Each of the 17 T cell receptor beta chains below was sequenced from the same sample in a study of blood T cell repertoires in COVID-19. TCRdb's table, derived via immunoSEQ multiplex PCR, lists solely in-frame clones and lacks some. The sample has about 140,000 clones, more than 80% seen once; the top ten hold approximately 9%. Sequencing input: peripheral blood. The receptors shown here come from a woman older than 75 in a cohort sampled during active or convalescent COVID-19.

V gene TRBV3-1 (or the pseudogene TRBV3-2) combines with J gene TRBJ2-7; D call uncertain. The CDR3 loop spans 10 amino acids. Germline CDR1 LGHDT, CDR2 YNNKEL (reference sequence). CDR3 DNA sequence: TGTTCTCACAACCTCTACGAGCAGTACGTC. It is translated as CSHNLYEQYV.

This clone has a handful of counts. The V and J genes are TRBV5-1 and TRBJ1-2; D is uncertain. The V end lost 2 bases, the J end lost 4 bases, and 12 bases lay between the germline ends. Per germline, CDR1 SGHRS and CDR2 YFSETQ. The CDR3 has 14 amino acids. The CDR3 spells CASSFTYISYGYTF. The CDR3 DNA follows: TGCGCCAGCAGCTTCACGTATATCAGCTATGGCTACACCTTC.

This clone was found a few times. The chain has TRBV6-4 and TRBJ2-1, with 11 bases lining up with TRBD1. CDR3 length: 15 amino acids. V dropped 5 bases and J dropped 4; count of bases not matched to a gene: 4. From germline, CDR1 is MRHNA and CDR2 SNTAGT. CDR3: CASSRDRGTYNEQFF. CDR3 nucleotides: TGTGCCAGCAGTAGGGACAGGGGGACATACAATGAGCAGTTCTTC.

The J gene is TRBJ2-7, the V gene TRBV6-1; a possible D gene is TRBD2 (6 bases). The CDR3 sequence is 15 residues long. Germline V lookup: CDR1 MNHNS, CDR2 SASEGT. V was cut by 0 bases and J by 4 bases, with 13 bases left in between. As DNA, the CDR3 is TGTGCCAGCAGTGAAGCGCTTCCGGGAGAATACGAGCAGTACTTC. Residues: CASSEALPGEYEQYF.

The chain links TRBV9 to TRBJ2-2; a weak D match, TRBD1 (5 bases). The CDR3 spans 16 residues. Germline values: CDR1 SGDLS, CDR2 YYNGEE. Trimming pared 0 bases from V and 5 bases from J, leaving 14 bases between. CDR3 loop: CASSVGLGQGTGELFF. In nucleotides, the CDR3 is TGTGCCAGCAGCGTAGGTTTAGGGCAGGGTACCGGGGAGCTGTTTTTT.

This clone was counted between two and nine times. V usage is TRBV5-1 and J usage is TRBJ2-1; D may be TRBD1 (7 bases). CDR1 is SGHRS and CDR2 is YFSETQ in the germline V gene. Trimming removed 3 bases from V and 8 bases from J, with 18 bases in between. The CDR3 covers 15 residues. CDR3 residues: CASSSGTARGYEQFF. CDR3 DNA sequence: TGCGCCAGCAGCTCTGGGACAGCCCGGGGGTATGAGCAGTTCTTC.

This clone was seen just once. The chain carries TRBV7-9 and TRBJ1-3, with TRBD1 as a possible D gene (5 bases). This CDR3 contains 18 residues. V lost 5 bases and J lost 0, with 20 bases in between. Germline V gene data show CDR1 as SEHNR and CDR2 as FQNEAQ (reference sequence). The CDR3 nucleotides read TGTGCCAGCAGCGCCTCGGGGAGGGGTGGAAGCTCTGGAAACACCATATATTTT. Translated: CASSASGRGGSSGNTIYF.

The chain recombines TRBV19 with TRBJ1-3, with D perhaps matching TRBD1 (6 bases). This CDR3 is built from 15 residues. Germline CDR1 reads LNHDA; CDR2 reads SQIVND (reference sequence). Trimming cost V 3 bases and J 4 bases, with 13 bases left between them. The CDR3, as DNA: TGTGCCAGTAGTATGGGACAAAACCAAGGAAACACCATATATTTT. This codes for CASSMGQNQGNTIYF.

This sequence joins TRBV4-3 and TRBJ2-5, with TRBD2 matching 10 bases. Germline V gene sequence: CDR1 LGHNA, CDR2 YSLEER. The CDR3 runs 16 residues. The J segment lost 4 bases and the V segment lost 4 bases, leaving 9 bases of the junction unmatched. CDR3 protein: CASSPEAGGPGETQYF. The DNA of the CDR3 is TGCGCCAGCAGCCCCGAAGCGGGGGGGCCGGGAGAGACCCAGTACTTC.

This chain uses TRBV6-5 with TRBJ1-1, with D perhaps TRBD1 (6 bases). Trimming cost V 5 bases and J 4 bases, with 14 bases left between them. Germline CDR1 is MNHEY and CDR2 is SVGAGI. The CDR3 is 14 amino acids. CDR3 protein: CASSPQQGATEAFF. The CDR3, as DNA: TGTGCCAGCAGTCCTCAACAGGGAGCCACTGAAGCTTTCTTT.

V usage is TRBV6-6 and J usage is TRBJ1-1; no definite D call. Germline CDR1 is MNHNY and CDR2 is SVGAGI (reference sequence). V dropped 11 bases and J dropped 3 bases, with 19 bases sitting between them. The CDR3 is 14 residues long. The CDR3 nucleotides read TGTGCCGTAAAAGTGAGGGCCCGGGACACTGAAGCTTTCTTT. The encoded protein is CAVKVRARDTEAFF.

The chain carries TRBV3-1 (or the pseudogene TRBV3-2) and TRBJ1-1; 7 bases fit TRBD1. This CDR3 spans 14 amino acids. Germline V gene lookup returns CDR1 LGHDT and CDR2 YNNKEL (reference sequence). With V trimmed by 2 bases and J by 3 bases, 3 bases remained unmatched. The CDR3 bases are TGTGCCAGCAGCCAAAGGGGGCAGGACACTGAAGCTTTCTTT. Its translation: CASSQRGQDTEAFF.

The rearrangement links TRBV5-1 to TRBJ2-3; 7 bases are a match to TRBD2. The junction had 11 bases not matched to a gene; V was cut back by 4 bases and J by 3 bases. The germline CDR1 and CDR2 sequences are SGHRS and YFSETQ. CDR3 size: 16 residues. CDR3 sequence reads: CASSLRIGGGTDTQYF. The CDR3 region has the DNA TGCGCCAGCAGCCTTAGGATCGGCGGGGGAACAGATACGCAGTATTTT.

The chain links TRBV18 to TRBJ2-3; TRBD2 matches at 10 bases. Germline CDR1 and CDR2: KGHSH and LQKENI. The CDR3 has 15 amino acids. V lost 2 bases and J lost 3; bases outside the gene matches: 2. The CDR3 nucleotides read TGTGCCAGCTCACCAGGACTAGCGGTGACAGATACGCAGTATTTT. It is translated as CASSPGLAVTDTQYF.

This clone was seen once. The chain employs TRBV7-6 and TRBJ2-7; 7 nucleotides line up with TRBD1. V lost 5 bases, J lost 6 bases, and 10 bases stayed unmatched. The CDR3 is made up of 14 amino acids. Germline V CDR1 and CDR2: SGHVS, FNYEAQ. The CDR3 DNA reads TGTGCCAGCAGCCTACATGACAGGGCGGTCGAGCAGTACGTC. This codes for CASSLHDRAVEQYV.

This chain links TRBV9 with TRBJ2-7; tentatively, D is TRBD1 (6 bases). Deletions cut 4 bases from V and 3 bases from J, with 11 bases between. The germline gives CDR1 SGDLS, CDR2 YYNGEE. The CDR3 sequence is 13 residues long. DNA for the CDR3: TGTGCCAGCAGCCCCCGGACAGACTACGAGCAGTACGTC. Its translation is CASSPRTDYEQYV.

The chain couples TRBV5-4 to TRBJ1-1, with a possible D match to TRBD1 (6 bases). There are 14 residues in the CDR3. Trimming took off 4 bases at V and 8 bases at J, with 18 bases between the two ends. Germline V gives CDR1 SGHNT, CDR2 YYREEE (reference sequence). The CDR3 spells CASSPNVGDNEAFF. The CDR3 DNA sequence: TGTGCCAGCAGCCCGAATGTCGGGGACAACGAAGCTTTCTTT.